This paragraph reports one T cell receptor beta chain. Its target is unknown. The sample comes from a study of T cell responses to AZD1222 COVID-19 vaccine. This CDR3 contains 14 residues. The V and J ends lost 2 bases and 0 bases respectively, with 6 bases between them. Germline CDR1 reads SGHNT; CDR2 reads YYREEE (reference sequence). TCRdb's table, derived via immunoSEQ multiplex PCR, lists solely in-frame clones and lacks some. The repertoire includes approximately 140,000 clones, 92% of them detected once, and around 3.2% sits in the top ten. General study findings and limits: Sampling that yielded the repertoires occurred only after the peak T cell response. In a largely white British group with more females than males, clonal diversity was possibly underestimated.

The V call is TRBV5-4, the J call TRBJ1-3; D remains ambiguous. Sequencing used peripheral blood, obtained on day 0 of AZD1222 vaccination. The sequence was obtained from an adult in good health. CDR3 sequence: CASSFWGSGNTIYF. The DNA of the CDR3 is TGTGCCAGCAGCTTCTGGGGCTCTGGAAACACCATATATTTT.